Each of the 14 T cell receptor beta chains below was sequenced from the same sample in a study of blood T cell repertoires in COVID-19. Here immunoSEQ multiplex PCR was the method, and the copy in TCRdb shows in-frame clones only, minus some. This table has 150,000 or so clones, about three quarters appearing once. Source material: peripheral blood. The source is an elderly man with acute or convalescent COVID-19.

This chain uses TRBV27 with TRBJ2-1, with 8 bases that match TRBD2. The CDR3 covers 13 residues. V shed 7 bases, J shed 7 bases, and the junction held 6 bases outside the gene matches. CDR1 MNHEY and CDR2 SMNVEV come from the germline V gene (reference sequence). The CDR3 here is CASNLAGSNEQFF. The DNA for the CDR3 is TGTGCCAGCAACCTAGCGGGTAGTAATGAGCAGTTCTTC.

To note about this clone: The sample contains more than one DNA sequence encoding this CDR3. The V gene is TRBV18, the J gene TRBJ1-5; D perhaps matches TRBD1 (5 bases). The V end was cut by 3 bases, the J end by 0 bases, with 6 bases between. The CDR3 totals 14 residues. Germline V gene sequence: CDR1 KGHSH, CDR2 LQKENI. The CDR3 sequence is CASSPGLSNQPQHF. In DNA, the CDR3 is TGTGCCAGCTCACCGGGACTTAGCAATCAGCCCCAGCATTTT.

The gene calls are TRBV5-1 and TRBJ2-3; TRBD2 matches at 10 bases. The V gene's germline CDR1 is SGHRS and CDR2 YFSETQ. Unmatched junction bases numbered 9, after V lost 4 bases and J lost 4 bases. The CDR3 consists of 16 residues. CDR3 coding DNA: TGCGCCAGCAGCCCCCGGGGTAGCGGGGGGTCAGATACGCAGTATTTT. This encodes CASSPRGSGGSDTQYF. The variable domain in full, completed from reference TRBV5-1 and TRBJ2-3, reads KAGVTQTPRYLIKTRGQQVTLSCSPISGHRSVSWYQQTPGQGLQFLFEYFSETQRNKGNFPGRFSGRQFSNSRSEMNVSTLELGDSALYLCASSPRGSGGSDTQYFGPGTRLTVL.

This chain links TRBV2 with TRBJ1-5, with D unclear. The ends were cut back, 3 bases at V and 1 base at J, with 10 bases in the middle. Germline lookup yields CDR1 SNHLY and CDR2 FYNNEI. The CDR3 runs 15 residues. CDR3 nucleotides: TGTGCCAGCAGTGACGGGGTTATGAGCAATCAGCCCCAGCATTTT. This sequence encodes CASSDGVMSNQPQHF.

This chain connects TRBV19 to TRBJ2-3; TRBD2 agrees at 12 bases. CDR1 is LNHDA, CDR2 SQIVND, per germline (reference sequence). Unmatched junction bases numbered 11, after V lost 3 bases and J lost 1 base. The CDR3 sequence is 19 residues long. The CDR3 loop is CASSMSASGGAGGTDTQYF. The CDR3 DNA follows: TGTGCCAGTAGTATGAGCGCTAGCGGGGGGGCAGGCGGCACAGATACGCAGTATTTT.

The genes are TRBV9 and TRBJ2-2; D might be TRBD2 (5 bases). V gave up 0 bases and J gave up 4 bases, with 10 bases separating them. The length of the CDR3 is 15 residues. CDR1 is SGDLS and CDR2 is YYNGEE in the germline V gene. The CDR3 loop is CASSVVRGATGELFF. The CDR3 region has the DNA TGTGCCAGCAGCGTAGTCCGGGGTGCCACCGGGGAGCTGTTTTTT.

This clone was seen only a few times. This chain joins TRBV9 and TRBJ1-1; possible D gene TRBD1, 5 bases. CDR1 and CDR2 from the germline V gene are SGDLS and YYNGEE. This CDR3 spans 13 amino acids. The germline V and J ends were trimmed by 0 bases and 3 bases, with 6 bases remaining between them. The chain's CDR3 is CASSVGGDTEAFF. The CDR3 nucleotides read TGTGCCAGCAGCGTAGGGGGGGACACTGAAGCTTTCTTT.

This chain uses TRBV9 with TRBJ1-2; no firm D call. Trimming took 0 bases from V and 6 from J, leaving 6 bases between them. This CDR3 region has 12 residues. The V gene's germline CDR1 is SGDLS and CDR2 YYNGEE. Here the CDR3 reads CASSVESDGYTF. The DNA for the CDR3 is TGTGCCAGCAGCGTAGAATCCGATGGCTACACCTTC.

This chain links TRBV5-1 with TRBJ1-1; D ambiguous. The CDR3 spans 13 residues. CDR1 and CDR2 from the germline V gene are SGHRS and YFSETQ. V gave up 1 base and J gave up 5 bases, with 9 bases separating them. The DNA of the CDR3 is TGCGCCAGCAGCTTGCAGCAGGTTACTGAAGCTTTCTTT. It codes for CASSLQQVTEAFF.

This clone appeared a few times. V gene TRBV6-5 combines with J gene TRBJ2-5; weak D call: TRBD1 (5 bases). Between the trimmed V and J ends, which lost 0 bases and 5 bases, there was a span of 13 bases. Germline-derived CDR1 and CDR2 are MNHEY and SVGAGI. The CDR3 extends over 15 amino acids. The CDR3 DNA follows: TGTGCCAGCAGTTACTCCGGTTGGGGCCACGAGACCCAGTACTTC. It yields the protein CASSYSGWGHETQYF.

The gene calls are TRBV5-4 and TRBJ1-1, with 7 bases aligning to TRBD1. CDR1 is SGHNT, CDR2 YYREEE, per germline (reference sequence). The length of the CDR3 is 12 residues. The ends lost 9 bases at V and 2 bases at J; junction bases unmatched: 4. This chain's CDR3 is CATGQPNTEAFF. The CDR3 DNA reads TGTGCCACGGGACAGCCCAACACTGAAGCTTTCTTT.

J is TRBJ2-3 and V is TRBV5-4; the match to TRBD2 covers 8 bases. Germline CDR1 is SGHNT and CDR2 is YYREEE (reference sequence). V shed 9 bases and J 2 bases; nucleotides not matched to a gene: 8. The CDR3 is 14 amino acids. Here the CDR3 reads CATHRGGDTDTQYF. The CDR3 coding sequence is TGTGCCACCCACCGGGGGGGGGACACAGATACGCAGTATTTT.

CDR3 region: CASSRIGQGLYNEQFF. CDR3 nucleotide sequence: TGTGCCAGCTCAAGGATCGGACAGGGTCTCTACAATGAGCAGTTCTTC. The J gene is TRBJ2-1, the V gene TRBV18; 8 bases match TRBD1. This CDR3 is 16 amino acids long. The trim removed 5 bases at V and 3 bases at J, leaving 9 bases unmatched. Germline V CDR1 and CDR2: KGHSH, LQKENI.

The V and J genes are TRBV28 and TRBJ1-4; maybe TRBD1 (6 bases). The CDR3 runs to 14 residues. Trimming took off 8 bases at V and 0 bases at J, with 10 bases between the two ends. Germline CDR1 is MDHEN and CDR2 is SYDVKM. CDR3 coding DNA: TGTGCCAGCGGGGGCGGTGCAACTAATGAAAAACTGTTTTTT. Translating it yields CASGGGATNEKLFF.